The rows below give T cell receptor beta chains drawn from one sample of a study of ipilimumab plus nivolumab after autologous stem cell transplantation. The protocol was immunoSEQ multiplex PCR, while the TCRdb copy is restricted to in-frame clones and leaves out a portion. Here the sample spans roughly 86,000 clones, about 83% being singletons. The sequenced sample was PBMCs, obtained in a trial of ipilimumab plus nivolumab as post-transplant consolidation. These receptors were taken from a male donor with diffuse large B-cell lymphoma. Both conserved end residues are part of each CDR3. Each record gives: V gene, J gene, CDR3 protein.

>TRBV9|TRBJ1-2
CASSAGQRSYTF
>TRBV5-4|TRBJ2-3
CASSKIAGGRTDTQYF
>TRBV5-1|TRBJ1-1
CASSPPWGKGNTEAFF
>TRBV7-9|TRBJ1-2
CASSLGSGTGKVIGGYTF
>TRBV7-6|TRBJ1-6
CASSPLTQGLSPLHF
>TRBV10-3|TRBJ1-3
CAISGGNTIYF
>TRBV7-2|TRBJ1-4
CASSLSQGGGEKLFF
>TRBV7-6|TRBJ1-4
CASSSRGLGNEKLFF
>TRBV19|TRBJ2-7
CASSMDGRGQAEQYF
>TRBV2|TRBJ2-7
CASRMGIDRSYEQYF
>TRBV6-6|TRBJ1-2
CASSYRSDYGYTF
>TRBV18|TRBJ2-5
CASSPEARETQYF
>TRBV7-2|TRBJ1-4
CASSSRYGEKLFF
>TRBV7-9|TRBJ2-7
CASSLAGGSSYEQYF
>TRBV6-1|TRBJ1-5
CASSESDWGNQPQHF
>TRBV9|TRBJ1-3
CASSVGGTGNTIYF
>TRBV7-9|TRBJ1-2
CASSLLAGYGYTF
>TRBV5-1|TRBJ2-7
CASSLGEAYEQYF
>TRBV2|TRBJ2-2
CASSEYDTGELFF
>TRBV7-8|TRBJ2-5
CASSSVGTPGGETQYF
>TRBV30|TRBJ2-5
CAWTSGGKGTQYF
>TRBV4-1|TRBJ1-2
CASSQGGGARYGYTF
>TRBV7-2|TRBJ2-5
CASSPKETQYF
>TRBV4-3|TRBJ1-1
CASSQENRGNTEAFF
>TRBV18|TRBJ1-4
CASSPRQGQEKLFF
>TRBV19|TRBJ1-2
CASIGDRVGYTF
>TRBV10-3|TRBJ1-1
CAIRRENTEAFF
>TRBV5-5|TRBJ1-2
CASSVYTVNYGYTF
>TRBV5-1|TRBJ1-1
CASSARTGDTEAFF
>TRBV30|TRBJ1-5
CAWALPGSNQPQHF
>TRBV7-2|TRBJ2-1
CASSSGTINEQFF
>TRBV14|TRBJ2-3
CASSQLTGGTDTQYF
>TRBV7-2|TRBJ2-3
CASSARRPVGTQYF
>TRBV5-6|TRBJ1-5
CASSFRAKGQPQHF
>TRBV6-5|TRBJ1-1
CASRDRLNTEAFF
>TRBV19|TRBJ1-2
CASSIWAGGASPGYTF
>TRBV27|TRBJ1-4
CASSQIGGGNGYEKLFF
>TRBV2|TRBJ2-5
CASSETETQETQYF
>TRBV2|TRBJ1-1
CASSTQGQGAPAFF
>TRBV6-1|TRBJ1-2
CASRNQGYYGYTF
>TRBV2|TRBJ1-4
CASSEERGGTNEKLFF
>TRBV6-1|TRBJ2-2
CASFSTPNTGELFF
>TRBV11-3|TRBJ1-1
CASPGPTEAFF
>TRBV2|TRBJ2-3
CASSRVKVTDTQYF
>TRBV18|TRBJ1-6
CASSPDAPSPLHF
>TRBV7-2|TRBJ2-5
CASSNLRGGTETQYF
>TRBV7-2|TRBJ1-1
CASTRGVANTEAFF
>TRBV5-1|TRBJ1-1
CASSLAAARGEEFF
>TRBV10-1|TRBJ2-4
CASSEGSTAKNIQYF
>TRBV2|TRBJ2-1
CASSARTYNEQFF
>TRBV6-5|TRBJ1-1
CASSPPGLDTEAFF
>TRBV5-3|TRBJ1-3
CARSNRESGNTIYF
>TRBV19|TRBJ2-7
CANKAPMIISYEQYF
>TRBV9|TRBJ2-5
CASSETSGGQETQYF